Listed here are 32 T cell receptor beta chains from one sample, sequenced in a study of blood T cell repertoires in COVID-19. Clones were sequenced by immunoSEQ multiplex PCR, and TCRdb holds only the in-frame ones, with some missing. The table shows 34,000 or so clones, with over 75% occurring only once. Input material: peripheral blood. Receptor source: a man between 60 and 75 years old with active COVID-19.

The chain is built from TRBV9 and TRBJ1-2; weak D call: TRBD1 (5 bases). V was shortened by 3 bases and J by 7 bases, with 19 bases between the two germline ends. The length of the CDR3 is 15 residues. The germline CDR1 and CDR2 sequences are SGDLS and YYNGEE. The CDR3 sequence: CASSARGTSVGGYTF. The CDR3 DNA reads as TGTGCCAGCAGCGCACGAGGGACTTCTGTGGGTGGCTACACCTTC.

The gene calls are TRBV19 and TRBJ1-2; TRBD1 agrees at 8 bases. Per the germline V gene, CDR1 is LNHDA and CDR2 is SQIVND (reference sequence). This CDR3 contains 15 residues. J was trimmed by 5 bases and V by 1 base; bases with no gene match: 6. The CDR3 reads CASSIGTGGGYGYTF. CDR3 bases: TGTGCCAGTAGTATAGGCACAGGGGGAGGATATGGCTACACCTTC.

This chain uses TRBV3-1 (or the pseudogene TRBV3-2) with TRBJ1-1; D unresolved. The CDR3 length is 17 residues. Trimming stripped 4 bases from V and 1 base from J, with 19 bases between. In germline, CDR1 is LGHDT, CDR2 YNNKEL (reference sequence). CDR3 loop: CASSPGGTPIQNTEAFF. CDR3 in DNA: TGTGCCAGCAGCCCTGGCGGCACCCCCATCCAGAACACTGAAGCTTTCTTT.

The genes are TRBV30 and TRBJ1-3; 8 nucleotides match TRBD1. V shed 3 bases, J shed 2 bases, and the junction held 3 bases outside the gene matches. Germline CDR1 GTSNPN, CDR2 SVGIG (reference sequence). The CDR3 length is 14 residues. The CDR3 loop reads CAWRKQGAGNTIYF. The CDR3 coding sequence is TGTGCCTGGAGGAAACAGGGGGCTGGAAACACCATATATTTT.

The CDR3 loop is CASSYDRDEQYF. Here the CDR3 DNA reads TGTGCCAGCAGTTACGACAGGGACGAGCAGTACTTC. The chain combines TRBV6-5 with TRBJ2-7; TRBD1 aligns across 7 bases. Looked up from germline, CDR1 is MNHEY and CDR2 is SVGAGI. The CDR3 is made up of 12 amino acids. The V segment lost 2 bases and the J segment 5 bases; nucleotides outside the gene matches: 0.

V usage is TRBV5-5 and J usage is TRBJ2-7, with a tentative D call TRBD2 (6 bases). The CDR3 sequence is 15 residues long. Trimming left V 2 bases short and J 2 bases short, with 14 bases between. Germline values: CDR1 SGHKS, CDR2 YYEKEE (reference sequence). The CDR3 DNA follows: TGTGCCAGCAGCTTCCGGGGGACCGCCCCCTACGAGCAGTACTTC. Translated, it gives CASSFRGTAPYEQYF.

The CDR3 DNA follows: TGTGCCAGCAGTTTAGCGGCGTACGAGCAGTACTTC. It translates to CASSLAAYEQYF. This chain connects TRBV28 to TRBJ2-7; the D is unclear. V lost 2 bases and J lost 4, with 6 bases in between. The CDR3 loop spans 12 amino acids. Germline values: CDR1 MDHEN, CDR2 SYDVKM.

The chain combines TRBV2 with TRBJ2-1, with no clear D. This CDR3 is built from 13 residues. The V gene lost 4 bases and the J gene lost 3 bases, with 7 bases spanning the gap. The V gene's germline CDR1 is SNHLY and CDR2 FYNNEI. This CDR3 reads CASSAFSYNEQFF. CDR3 bases: TGTGCCAGCAGTGCGTTTAGCTACAATGAGCAGTTCTTC. Full variable domain (outside the CDR3, taken from reference TRBV2 and TRBJ2-1): EPEVTQTPSHQVTQMGQEVILRCVPISNHLYFYWYRQILGQKVEFLVSFYNNEISEKSEIFDDQFSVERPDGSNFTLKIRSTKLEDSAMYFCASSAFSYNEQFFGPGTRLTVL.

This clone occurred once. The V and J genes are TRBV5-1 and TRBJ2-5, with TRBD2 matching over 11 bases. Trimming removed 0 bases from V and 4 bases from J; junction bases left unmatched: 5. Looked up from germline, CDR1 is SGHRS and CDR2 is YFSETQ. The CDR3 extends over 16 amino acids. CDR3 DNA: TGCGCCAGCAGCTTGGAAGCTAGCGGGAGGCTAGAGACCCAGTACTTC. Translating gives CASSLEASGRLETQYF.

This chain links TRBV30 with TRBJ2-7; 11 bases fit TRBD2. CDR3 size: 14 residues. Germline V gene sequence: CDR1 GTSNPN, CDR2 SVGIG (reference sequence). V gave up 4 bases and J gave up 5 bases; unmatched junction bases: 7. The CDR3 spells CAWNLAGGYHEQYF. The CDR3 region has the DNA TGTGCCTGGAACCTAGCGGGAGGTTACCACGAGCAGTACTTC.

J is TRBJ2-4 and V is TRBV11-2; D is undetermined. The germline V and J ends were trimmed by 1 base and 0 bases, with 7 bases remaining between them. Germline CDR1 and CDR2: SGHAT and FQNNGV. The CDR3 runs to 15 residues. The CDR3 DNA is TGTGCCAGCAGCTTAGCCAGATTAGCCAAAAACATTCAGTACTTC. Translating gives CASSLARLAKNIQYF.

This clone was found a few times. The CDR3 DNA is TGTGCCACCAAGGTGCCTAGCTCTATCTACGAGCAGTACTTC. Protein: CATKVPSSIYEQYF. The chain joins TRBV2 to TRBJ2-7; D is possibly TRBD2 (5 bases). The CDR3 is made up of 14 amino acids. Germline V gene sequence: CDR1 SNHLY, CDR2 FYNNEI. Between the trimmed V and J ends, which lost 10 bases and 3 bases, there was a span of 19 bases.

The chain is built from TRBV9 and TRBJ2-1; D ambiguous. The CDR3 consists of 13 residues. Germline assignment: CDR1 SGDLS and CDR2 YYNGEE. Trimming removed 0 bases from V and 5 bases from J, with 6 bases in between. CDR3 loop: CASSVDSDNEQFF. DNA for the CDR3: TGTGCCAGCAGCGTAGATTCGGACAATGAGCAGTTCTTC.

The rearrangement uses TRBV7-6 and TRBJ1-1; a weak D match, TRBD1 (6 bases). Trimming took off 1 base at V and 4 bases at J, with 10 bases between the two ends. Looked up from germline, CDR1 is SGHVS and CDR2 is FNYEAQ. This CDR3 is 14 amino acids long. The DNA of the CDR3 is TGTGCCAGCAGCTTAGAGGGGGTCGGCACTGAAGCTTTCTTT. As protein: CASSLEGVGTEAFF.

This chain uses TRBV18 with TRBJ1-1; possibly TRBD1 for D (6 bases). V lost 6 bases, J lost 4 bases, and 27 bases lay in between. From germline, CDR1 is KGHSH and CDR2 LQKENI. This CDR3 is built from 18 residues. CDR3 residues: CASSPSSDSVRGITEAFF. In DNA form, the CDR3 reads TGTGCCAGCTCCCCCTCATCGGACAGCGTACGAGGGATCACTGAAGCTTTCTTT.

This clone occurred once. The chain couples TRBV5-1 to TRBJ2-3; 7 positions match TRBD2. The ends lost 3 bases at V and 6 bases at J; junction bases unmatched: 10. This CDR3 is built from 15 residues. Looked up from germline, CDR1 is SGHRS and CDR2 is YFSETQ. DNA of the CDR3: TGCGCCAGCAGCTCAGGGACTACCGGAGGGGATACGCAGTATTTT. Its translation: CASSSGTTGGDTQYF.

This clone appeared a few times. The chain employs TRBV5-1 and TRBJ2-7; TRBD1 matches at 9 bases. The CDR3 is 14 residues long. Germline V CDR1 and CDR2: SGHRS, YFSETQ. V lost 0 bases, J lost 6 bases, and 4 bases stayed unmatched. CDR3: CASSLGQGGLEQYF. As DNA, the CDR3 is TGCGCCAGCAGCTTGGGACAGGGGGGACTCGAGCAGTACTTC.

The J gene is TRBJ2-3, the V gene TRBV27, with 8 nucleotides matching TRBD1. The J segment lost 6 bases and the V segment lost 8 bases, leaving 4 bases of the junction unmatched. The germline V gene encodes CDR1 MNHEY and CDR2 SMNVEV (reference sequence). The CDR3 totals 12 residues. The CDR3 region is CASRTGRDTQYF. CDR3 nucleotide sequence: TGTGCCAGCCGGACAGGGAGGGATACGCAGTATTTT.

The chain uses TRBV6-5 and TRBJ2-7; 8 nucleotides match TRBD2. With 6 bases clipped from V and 5 bases from J, the junction kept 9 bases outside the gene matches. Germline CDR1 is MNHEY and CDR2 is SVGAGI. The CDR3 covers 14 residues. The CDR3 loop reads CASRGTGLENEQYF. The CDR3 DNA follows: TGTGCCAGCAGGGGCACGGGACTAGAAAACGAGCAGTACTTC.

The chain recombines TRBV5-1 with TRBJ2-3; 9 bases are a match to TRBD2. The J segment lost 2 bases and the V segment lost 4 bases, leaving 8 bases of the junction unmatched. The CDR3 is 16 amino acids. Germline V CDR1 and CDR2: SGHRS, YFSETQ. The CDR3, as DNA: TGCGCCAGCAGCCCGGGGCTAGCGGGGTCCACAGATACGCAGTATTTT. Residues: CASSPGLAGSTDTQYF.

The genes are TRBV18 and TRBJ1-4; D remains unclear. There are 14 residues in the CDR3. CDR1 and CDR2 from the germline V gene are KGHSH and LQKENI. Trimming left V 2 bases short and J 5 bases short, with 9 bases between. For the CDR3, the DNA is TGTGCCAGCTCACCAGGCAGCGGGAATGAAAAACTGTTTTTT. Its protein product is CASSPGSGNEKLFF.

This chain connects TRBV27 to TRBJ2-2, with 12 bases aligning to TRBD2. Unmatched junction bases numbered 7, after V lost 10 bases and J lost 1 base. This CDR3 spans 16 amino acids. CDR1 is MNHEY, CDR2 SMNVEV, per germline (reference sequence). The CDR3 loop is CATQSSGRENTGELFF. In nucleotides, the CDR3 is TGTGCCACCCAATCTAGCGGGAGGGAGAACACCGGGGAGCTGTTTTTT.

CDR3 residues: CASSETQRGGEQYF. CDR3 DNA: TGTGCCAGCAGTGAGACCCAACGGGGGGGCGAGCAGTACTTC. This chain connects TRBV2 to TRBJ2-7; 8 bases are a match to TRBD2. With V trimmed by 3 bases and J by 6 bases, 7 bases remained unmatched. Germline V gene sequence: CDR1 SNHLY, CDR2 FYNNEI. The CDR3 consists of 14 residues.

In nucleotides, the CDR3 is TGTGCCAGCAGTTCCCCGGGACAGGGGCCAGATACGCAGTATTTT. Translation gives CASSSPGQGPDTQYF. The genes are TRBV27 and TRBJ2-3; 10 nucleotides match TRBD1. CDR3 size: 15 residues. Germline V CDR1 and CDR2: MNHEY, SMNVEV (reference sequence). J lost 4 bases, V lost 4 bases, and 5 bases had no gene match.

This clone appeared a single time. This chain uses TRBV6-5 with TRBJ1-1, with 9 bases matching TRBD1. V lost 2 bases and J lost 4; bases outside the gene matches: 2. The CDR3 length is 14 residues. The V gene's germline CDR1 is MNHEY and CDR2 SVGAGI. CDR3 nucleotide sequence: TGTGCCAGCAGTTACACGACAGGGGGCACTGAAGCTTTCTTT. Translating it yields CASSYTTGGTEAFF.

This clone was counted between two and nine times. This chain joins TRBV24-1 and TRBJ1-1, with TRBD1 identical over 7 bases. The germline gives CDR1 KGHDR, CDR2 SFDVKD. The CDR3 extends over 14 amino acids. J lost 3 bases, V lost 6 bases, and 6 bases had no gene match. CDR3: CATSPGGTDTEAFF. DNA of the CDR3: TGTGCCACCAGTCCAGGGGGAACGGACACTGAAGCTTTCTTT.

V and J are TRBV2 and TRBJ2-1, with D perhaps matching TRBD2 (5 bases). The CDR3 runs 16 residues. In germline, CDR1 is SNHLY, CDR2 FYNNEI. V lost 4 bases to trimming and J lost 2 bases, with 15 bases between them. The CDR3 loop reads CASSGGAGLPYNEQFF. Here the CDR3 DNA reads TGTGCCAGCAGTGGAGGAGCAGGACTTCCCTACAATGAGCAGTTCTTC.

The V and J genes are TRBV6-5 and TRBJ2-5; perhaps TRBD1 as D (6 bases). Trimming cost V 6 bases and J 2 bases, with 10 bases left between them. The CDR3 totals 13 residues. The germline V gene encodes CDR1 MNHEY and CDR2 SVGAGI. CDR3 bases: TGTGCCAGCAGCAGGGGACCTCAAGAGACCCAGTACTTC. As protein: CASSRGPQETQYF.

The J gene is TRBJ2-3, the V gene TRBV24-1; TRBD2 aligns across 8 bases. CDR1 and CDR2 (germline): KGHDR, SFDVKD. With 0 bases clipped from V and 3 bases from J, the junction kept 4 bases outside the gene matches. This CDR3 is built from 16 residues. In nucleotides, the CDR3 is TGTGCCACCAGTGATTTGCGGGAGGGAGGGACAGATACGCAGTATTTT. As protein: CATSDLREGGTDTQYF.

The chain employs TRBV28 and TRBJ1-5; 8 bases fit TRBD1. There are 15 residues in the CDR3. Per the germline V gene, CDR1 is MDHEN and CDR2 is SYDVKM. V lost 5 bases to trimming and J lost 1 base; unmatched junction nucleotides: 4. The CDR3 DNA follows: TGTGCCAGCAGTCTCCAGGGGGCGAGCAATCAGCCCCAGCATTTT. Protein: CASSLQGASNQPQHF.

V and J are TRBV7-9 and TRBJ1-1; the D gene is possibly TRBD1 (5 bases). CDR1 SEHNR and CDR2 FQNEAQ come from the germline V gene (reference sequence). V gave up 5 bases and J gave up 1 base, with 14 bases separating them. This CDR3 contains 15 residues. In DNA, the CDR3 is TGTGCCAGCAGCCCACCGGGGGGGTGGAACACTGAAGCTTTCTTT. Translating it yields CASSPPGGWNTEAFF. The whole variable domain, filled in from reference TRBV7-9 and TRBJ1-1, reads DTGVSQNPRHKITKRGQNVTFRCDPISEHNRLYWYRQTLGQGPEFLTYFQNEAQLEKSRLLSDRFSAERPKGSFSTLEIQRTEQGDSAMYLCASSPPGGWNTEAFFGQGTRLTVV.

The chain has TRBV7-9 and TRBJ1-2, with 7 bases fitting TRBD1. The V segment lost 10 bases and the J segment 8 bases; nucleotides outside the gene matches: 16. This CDR3 contains 14 residues. The germline CDR1 and CDR2 sequences are SEHNR and FQNEAQ (reference sequence). The CDR3 DNA is TGTGCCACCACTGTTGGCCCCACAGGGGAAGGCTACACCTTC. Amino acid sequence: CATTVGPTGEGYTF.